One and the same sample provided the 13 T cell receptor beta chains below, sequenced in a study of CD8 T cells in Susac syndrome. Random hexamers served to reverse transcribe roughly 0.45 to 1 ug RNA. TCRdb re-called the immunoSEQ multiplex PCR reads with MiXCR, one entry per CDR3 protein. Found here are 170,000 or so distinct CDR3 sequences, 94% of them singletons; the top ten hold 0.1% to 0.13%. Sample: CD4+ T cells from PBMCs. Source of these receptors: a human donor with Susac syndrome.

A single count supports this clonotype. The chain links TRBV2 to TRBJ2-1; D gene uncertain. The germline V and J ends were trimmed by 6 bases and 8 bases, with 8 bases remaining between them. Looked up from germline, CDR1 is SNHLY and CDR2 is FYNNEI. This CDR3 comprises 11 residues. The chain's CDR3 is CASSVAYEQFF. The CDR3 coding sequence is TGTGCCAGCAGCGTGGCCTATGAGCAGTTCTTC.

The chain is built from TRBV20-1 and TRBJ2-7; either TRBD1 or TRBD2 may fit D (5 bases each). The CDR3 extends over 13 amino acids. Germline V gene sequence: CDR1 DFQATT, CDR2 SNEGSKA (reference sequence). Deletions cut 2 bases from V and 2 bases from J, with 10 bases between. As DNA, the CDR3 is TGCAGTGCTAGACCGGGACCCACCTACGAGCAGTACTTC. Translation gives CSARPGPTYEQYF.

The V call is TRBV12-3 or TRBV12-4, the J call TRBJ2-6; 11 bases map to TRBD1. The CDR3 contains 21 residues. V lost 5 bases, J lost 1 base, and 16 bases stayed unmatched. The CDR3 region is CASSPLTGTGGIPSGANVLTF. The CDR3 region has the DNA TGTGCCAGCAGTCCCTTAACCGGGACAGGGGGAATACCGTCTGGGGCCAACGTCCTGACTTTC.

The chain links TRBV5-6 to TRBJ1-2; D is uncertain. Trimming cost V 0 bases and J 4 bases, with 7 bases left between them. Germline CDR1 is SGHDT and CDR2 is YYEEEE. This CDR3 region has 13 residues. CDR3 loop: CASSLERTYGYTF. CDR3 in DNA: TGTGCCAGCAGCTTGGAACGGACCTATGGCTACACCTTC.

The chain joins TRBV29-1 to TRBJ2-1, with 10 bases identical to TRBD1. V lost 7 bases, J lost 3 bases, and 3 bases stayed unmatched. The CDR3 totals 13 residues. Germline loops: CDR1 SQVTM, CDR2 ANQGSEA. CDR3 loop: CSAGTGVYNEQFF. DNA for the CDR3: TGCAGCGCCGGGACAGGGGTCTACAATGAGCAGTTCTTC.

The chain employs TRBV4-2 and TRBJ2-1; the D gene is possibly TRBD2 (7 bases). This CDR3 comprises 16 residues. Per germline, CDR1 LGHNA and CDR2 YNFKEQ. The ends were cut back, 5 bases at V and 4 bases at J, with 18 bases in the middle. DNA of the CDR3: TGTGCCAGCAGCTTACCTACGGGGGGCGGTTACAATGAGCAGTTCTTC. Translation: CASSLPTGGGYNEQFF.

This chain uses TRBV7-2 with TRBJ2-2; the match to TRBD1 covers 8 bases. V gave up 6 bases and J gave up 4 bases; unmatched junction bases: 7. Germline assignment: CDR1 SGHTA and CDR2 FQGNSA. This CDR3 region has 15 residues. CDR3 amino acids: CASRGDRGATGELFF. In DNA form, the CDR3 reads TGTGCCAGCAGGGGAGACAGGGGTGCCACCGGGGAGCTGTTTTTT.

This chain uses TRBV7-7 with TRBJ2-5, with D maybe TRBD2 (5 bases). The CDR3 spans 14 residues. V lost 5 bases and J lost 1, with 11 bases in between. Germline CDR1 and CDR2: SSHAT and FNYEAQ (reference sequence). The CDR3 loop reads CASSQTTFQETQYF. In nucleotides, the CDR3 is TGTGCCAGCAGCCAGACTACTTTCCAAGAGACCCAGTACTTC.

This clonotype was counted between two and nine times. The CDR3 DNA follows: TGCGCCAGCAGCTTGCAGGGGGCGAATTCACCCCTCCACTTT. It translates to CASSLQGANSPLHF. This chain joins TRBV5-1 and TRBJ1-6, with 8 bases aligning to TRBD1. V shed 1 base, J shed 7 bases, and the junction held 1 base outside the gene matches. CDR1 SGHRS and CDR2 YFSETQ come from the germline V gene. This CDR3 region has 14 residues.

V is TRBV20-1 and J is TRBJ2-1; maybe TRBD2 (6 bases). CDR1 and CDR2 (germline): DFQATT, SNEGSKA (reference sequence). Trimming cost V 7 bases and J 9 bases, with 16 bases left between them. This CDR3 has 12 amino acids. In DNA, the CDR3 is TGCAGTGTGGGGACCGGGGGAGGTGAGCAGTTCTTC. Translated: CSVGTGGGEQFF.

J is TRBJ1-1 and V is TRBV20-1; the D is unclear. Trimming removed 1 base from V and 4 bases from J, with 7 bases in between. The CDR3 is 12 amino acids. CDR1 DFQATT and CDR2 SNEGSKA come from the germline V gene (reference sequence). CDR3 coding DNA: TGCAGTGCTAGAGCGGGGTTCACTGAAGCTTTCTTT. Its protein is CSARAGFTEAFF.

The chain carries TRBV7-9 and TRBJ1-3; D remains ambiguous. This CDR3 is 16 amino acids long. Between the trimmed V and J ends, which lost 2 bases and 2 bases, there was a span of 13 bases. Per germline, CDR1 SEHNR and CDR2 FQNEAQ (reference sequence). The CDR3 DNA reads as TGTGCCAGCAGCTTACCCCCGGGCCAGGCTGGAAACACCATATATTTT. This codes for CASSLPPGQAGNTIYF.

The chain carries TRBV9 and TRBJ2-1, with 10 bases that match TRBD2. The CDR3 runs to 16 residues. The germline V gene has CDR1 SGDLS and CDR2 YYNGEE. V lost 4 bases, J lost 1 base, and 5 bases stayed unmatched. The chain's CDR3 is CASSPGTSVSYNEQFF. CDR3 bases: TGTGCCAGCAGCCCTGGGACTAGCGTTTCCTACAATGAGCAGTTCTTC.